These 18 T cell receptor beta chains came from one sample sequenced in a study of regulatory T cells in long-lasting Graves disease. Investigators prepared the TCR beta libraries by applying iRepertoire HTBI primers and Arm-PCR of CDR3 regions. TCRdb used MiXCR to reprocess the multiplex PCR reads, holding one entry per CDR3 protein. Among around 500,000 distinct CDR3 sequences listed, roughly 13% were seen once. Documented time point: newly diagnosed GD, antithyroid drugs for less than 3 months. RNA isolated from PBMCs was used to make the TCR library. The same sample was also used in a study of T cells in Graves' hyperthyroidism and ophthalmopathy.

Specimen: peripheral blood mononuclear cells (PBMCs), collected at new diagnosis, from a patient treated with antithyroid drugs. The source is a man in his thirties or forties with Graves disease.

The J gene is TRBJ1-5, the V gene TRBV14; TRBD1 agrees at 12 bases. Germline loops: CDR1 SGHDN, CDR2 FVKESK. J gave up 6 bases and V 1 base, and 4 bases lay outside the gene matches. The CDR3 loop spans 16 amino acids. CDR3 sequence reads: CASSQGGTGGTQPQHF. DNA of the CDR3: TGTGCCAGCAGCCAAGGGGGGACAGGGGGCACTCAGCCCCAGCATTTT.

This clonotype has more than one count but fewer than ten. J is TRBJ2-1 and V is TRBV20-1; D perhaps matches TRBD1 (6 bases). The germline CDR1 and CDR2 sequences are DFQATT and SNEGSKA (reference sequence). This CDR3 has 18 amino acids. Trimming left V 3 bases short and J 4 bases short, with 25 bases between. The CDR3 coding sequence is TGCAGTGCTAGGCTACCAGGCGGCATGCAGGGGCTATACAATGAGCAGTTCTTC. Translated, it gives CSARLPGGMQGLYNEQFF.

V is TRBV27 and J is TRBJ2-2; 10 bases match TRBD2. This CDR3 comprises 17 residues. J was trimmed by 2 bases and V by 6 bases; bases with no gene match: 9. CDR1 is MNHEY, CDR2 SMNVEV, per germline (reference sequence). The CDR3 sequence: CASRRPGLAFNTGELFF. The CDR3, as DNA: TGTGCCAGCAGGCGCCCGGGACTAGCGTTTAACACCGGGGAGCTGTTTTTT.

This clonotype was detected only a few times. A much larger clone differs by one base, so this may be a read error. CDR3 in amino acids: CSVVLESHYGCTF. The CDR3 nucleotides are TGCAGCGTTGTTTTGGAATCTCACTATGGCTGCACCTTC. The gene calls are TRBV29-1 and TRBJ1-2, with no clear D. Germline CDR1 SQVTM, CDR2 ANQGSEA. The CDR3 runs 13 residues.

The chain uses TRBV7-2 and TRBJ2-7; no definite D call. This CDR3 region has 14 residues. Germline V lookup: CDR1 SGHTA, CDR2 FQGNSA. V was clipped by 6 bases and J by 3 bases, with 15 bases between them. Here the CDR3 reads CASSQQLGNYEQYF. CDR3 nucleotides: TGTGCCAGCAGTCAGCAGTTGGGGAACTACGAGCAGTACTTC.

Ten or more counts support this clonotype. The CDR3 region has the DNA TGTGCCACCAGCAGAGATCGGGCGGGAGGCACAGATACGCAGTATTTT. Encoded protein: CATSRDRAGGTDTQYF. The chain is built from TRBV15 and TRBJ2-3, with 7 bases fitting TRBD2. The CDR3 runs 16 residues. Per germline, CDR1 LNHNV and CDR2 YYDKDF (reference sequence). After removal of 0 bases from V and 1 base from J, the junction contained 4 bases not matched to a gene.

The chain links TRBV25-1 to TRBJ1-6, with D tentatively TRBD1 (6 bases). Germline CDR1 and CDR2: MGHDK and SYGVNS. This CDR3 has 15 amino acids. V lost 5 bases to trimming and J lost 6 bases, with 14 bases between them. CDR3 in DNA: TGTGCCAGCAGTAAACAGGGAGAGGGTAATTCACCCCTCCACTTT. This encodes CASSKQGEGNSPLHF.

In its sample, this clonotype was seen a few times. The CDR3 DNA sequence: TGTGCCTGGACCCTACCGGGACAGGTGAGCTCCTACAATGAGCAGTTCTTC. Translated, it gives CAWTLPGQVSSYNEQFF. This chain connects TRBV30 to TRBJ2-1, with 8 bases fitting TRBD1. V trimming: 4 bases; J trimming: 0 bases; junction bases outside the gene matches: 11. There are 17 residues in the CDR3. Per the germline V gene, CDR1 is GTSNPN and CDR2 is SVGIG (reference sequence). Full variable domain (rest looked up from reference TRBV30 and TRBJ2-1): SQTIHQWPATLVQPVGSPLSLECTVEGTSNPNLYWYRQAAGRGLQLLFYSVGIGQISSEVPQNLSASRPQDRQFILSSKKLLLSDSGFYLCAWTLPGQVSSYNEQFFGPGTRLTVL.

This clonotype was found many times. V and J are TRBV29-1 and TRBJ2-2; D possibly matches TRBD1 or TRBD2 (6 bases each). The CDR3 runs 16 residues. Germline V gives CDR1 SQVTM, CDR2 ANQGSEA. V lost 7 bases to trimming and J lost 1 base, with 19 bases between them. Here the CDR3 reads CSGKALGGQNTGELFF. As DNA, the CDR3 is TGCAGCGGGAAGGCCCTGGGGGGACAGAACACCGGGGAGCTGTTTTTT.

There are many counts of this clonotype. The genes are TRBV2 and TRBJ1-6; D gene unclear. V was shortened by 4 bases and J by 14 bases, with 9 bases between the two germline ends. The CDR3 has 11 amino acids. Germline-derived CDR1 and CDR2 are SNHLY and FYNNEI. In nucleotides, the CDR3 is TGTGCCAGCAGTGTAGAGTTGGCCCTCCACTTT. Amino acid sequence: CASSVELALHF.

This clonotype was seen at least ten times. The J gene is TRBJ2-5, the V gene TRBV12-5; possible D gene TRBD1, 6 bases. The CDR3 totals 14 residues. The germline gives CDR1 LGHNT, CDR2 FRNRAP. The V end was cut by 2 bases, the J end by 5 bases, with 12 bases between. CDR3 bases: TGTGCTAGTGGTTTGCAGGGGCATGGGGAGACCCAGTACTTC. Translated, it gives CASGLQGHGETQYF.

This clonotype appeared many times. J is TRBJ1-1 and V is TRBV5-1; D is possibly TRBD1 (5 bases). Germline CDR1 reads SGHRS; CDR2 reads YFSETQ. The CDR3 is made up of 14 amino acids. V was trimmed by 3 bases and J by 2 bases, leaving 11 bases between them. CDR3 loop: CASSSSGGNTEAFF. CDR3 nucleotides: TGCGCCAGCAGCTCATCGGGGGGAAACACTGAAGCTTTCTTT. Combining the CDR3 with reference TRBV5-1 and TRBJ1-1 gives the whole variable domain KAGVTQTPRYLIKTRGQQVTLSCSPISGHRSVSWYQQTPGQGLQFLFEYFSETQRNKGNFPGRFSGRQFSNSRSEMNVSTLELGDSALYLCASSSSGGNTEAFFGQGTRLTVV.

In the case of this clonotype: A much larger clone lies one base from this, so it may be a read error. DNA of the CDR3: TGTGCCAGCAGCCGGACCGGTGGCGGGCAGTACTTC. This encodes CASSRTGGGQYF. The chain couples TRBV5-4 to TRBJ2-7; D gene ambiguous. The CDR3 loop spans 12 amino acids. Germline CDR1 reads SGHNT; CDR2 reads YYREEE (reference sequence). V was pared by 4 bases and J by 9 bases, with 14 bases between.

The table lists this clonotype with many counts. This chain joins TRBV20-1 and TRBJ2-3, with TRBD2 identical over 9 bases. The V segment lost 1 base and the J segment 10 bases; nucleotides outside the gene matches: 12. Per the germline V gene, CDR1 is DFQATT and CDR2 is SNEGSKA (reference sequence). The CDR3 length is 15 residues. This CDR3 reads CSARVGAGGPASQYF. The CDR3, as DNA: TGCAGTGCTAGAGTTGGGGCGGGAGGGCCTGCGTCGCAGTATTTT.

This clonotype has at least ten counts. This chain links TRBV5-1 with TRBJ2-5, with D possibly being TRBD1 (6 bases). The CDR3 length is 14 residues. The germline gives CDR1 SGHRS, CDR2 YFSETQ. V was shortened by 6 bases and J by 5 bases, with 17 bases between the two germline ends. The DNA of the CDR3 is TGCGCCAGCACCTCCGGCAGGGGAAAGGAGACCCAGTACTTC. Protein: CASTSGRGKETQYF. The full variable domain, completed using reference TRBV5-1 and TRBJ2-5, is KAGVTQTPRYLIKTRGQQVTLSCSPISGHRSVSWYQQTPGQGLQFLFEYFSETQRNKGNFPGRFSGRQFSNSRSEMNVSTLELGDSALYLCASTSGRGKETQYFGPGTRLLVL.

At least ten counts were recorded for this clonotype. This chain joins TRBV19 and TRBJ2-2, with 10 nucleotides matching TRBD2. The CDR3 totals 15 residues. Looked up from germline, CDR1 is LNHDA and CDR2 is SQIVND (reference sequence). Trimming took 6 bases from V and 1 from J; bases not matched to a gene: 2. The CDR3 loop reads CASRRTSGNTGELFF. The DNA of the CDR3 is TGTGCCAGTAGAAGGACTAGCGGGAACACCGGGGAGCTGTTTTTT.

This clonotype was counted many times. The genes are TRBV29-1 and TRBJ2-1, with 8 bases that match TRBD2. The CDR3 has 15 residues. Germline V gene sequence: CDR1 SQVTM, CDR2 ANQGSEA. J was trimmed by 0 bases and V by 7 bases; bases with no gene match: 8. The CDR3 DNA reads as TGCAGCGGACTCACTAGCGGCAGCTCCTACAATGAGCAGTTCTTC. It specifies CSGLTSGSSYNEQFF.

This clonotype has a count of ten or more. The chain recombines TRBV24-1 with TRBJ1-2; D unresolved. Looked up from germline, CDR1 is KGHDR and CDR2 is SFDVKD. The V end lost 2 bases, the J end lost 2 bases, and 14 bases lay between the germline ends. The CDR3 has 16 residues. The CDR3 is CATSDSTAVENYGYTF. CDR3 coding DNA: TGTGCCACCAGTGATTCCACGGCAGTGGAAAACTATGGCTACACCTTC.